Sequencing of this T cell receptor (beta chain) was carried out in a study of T cell repertoires in cytomegalovirus infection (dated by TCRdb to about 2019). About the investigation overall: The HLA type of each donor mattered for the analysis, because public TCR beta signatures pointed to carriage of CMV infection along with the matching HLA type.

At the junction V is shortened by 2 bases and J by 7 bases; bases outside the gene matches: 5. Inclusive of the bounding cysteine and phenylalanine, the CDR3 is 15 residues long. CDR3 DNA is the only sequence kept; it has 45 bases, read in frame from the first base. This clonotype was seen repeatedly, ten times or more. Its antigen is unknown. Base qualities are not at hand, and no much larger clone is one base apart. Sequenced on an Illumina HiSeq 1500. TCRdb trimmed the raw reads at Q25, called clones with MiXCR and kept productive beta chains. Each CDR3 protein appears once, grouped with its most common genes and DNA. A total of approximately 490,000 distinct CDR3 sequences appear in this sample, about 11% of them only once. More than 8.5% of the sample is taken by the ten largest. The paper's findings and limits, for the study overall: Carriers of CMV infection plus the relevant HLA type were discriminated by the cumulative frequency of public TCR beta family members in the study cohort and in an independent 352-donor cohort. The ex vivo response was dominated by HLA-C-restricted CMV-specific TCR beta clonotypes, which also provided the single most frequent clonotype in two of eight donors.

The sample comprised PBMCs. The chain links TRBV12-3 or TRBV12-4 with TRBJ2-7, with 13 bases matching TRBD2. The sequence derives from a human donor in good health (CMV status not recorded). Some clones in this sample may be carry-over from other donors' samples. Here is the DNA: TGTGCCAGCAGTTTATTAGGGACTAGCGGGGATGAGCAGTACTTC. Its protein product is CASSLLGTSGDEQYF.